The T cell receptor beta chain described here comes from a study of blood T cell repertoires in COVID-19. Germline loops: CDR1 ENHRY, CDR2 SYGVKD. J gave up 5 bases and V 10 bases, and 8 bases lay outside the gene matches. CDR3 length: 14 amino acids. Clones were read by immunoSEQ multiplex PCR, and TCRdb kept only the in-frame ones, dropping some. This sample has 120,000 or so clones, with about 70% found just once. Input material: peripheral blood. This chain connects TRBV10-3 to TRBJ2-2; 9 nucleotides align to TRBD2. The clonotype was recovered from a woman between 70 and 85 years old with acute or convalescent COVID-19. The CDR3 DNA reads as TGTGCCACCAATAGCGGGAGAGGGACCGGGGAGCTGTTTTTT. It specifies CATNSGRGTGELFF.